Sequencing of this T cell receptor beta chain was carried out in a study of tumor-infiltrating lymphocytes in primary liver carcinoma. General study findings and limits: It was observed that only about 8-25% of the top clones appeared in every one of the five tumor regions.

Comments on this clonotype: The antigen is undetermined. The junction departs from the called germline gene at one end, perhaps through a read error.

Total RNA amounting to roughly 450 ng was the source from which TCR beta cDNA was made with a constant-region primer. TCR beta libraries came from three nested multiplex PCR rounds using slightly modified ARM-PCR. Forward primers for TRBV1-TRBV30 and a C-beta reverse primer served the first two PCR rounds, at about 10 cycles each. TCRdb called the multiplex PCR reads again in MiXCR, with one record for every CDR3 protein. The top ten hold 16% of the sample, which has about 35,000 distinct CDR3 sequences, 74% seen once. Without any cell sorting, roughly 17-31 mg of bulk tissue yielded co-extracted RNA and DNA. The CDR3 totals 16 residues. Germline assignment: CDR1 SGHAT and CDR2 FQNNGV.

The chain has TRBV11-2 and TRBJ2-1; 8 nucleotides align to TRBD2. The sample consisted of liver tumor tissue from sampling region 4. Documented subset: tumor region T4, right-lateral pole. The source is a middle-aged man with primary liver carcinoma and hepatitis B virus infection. The CDR3 DNA reads TGTGCCAGCAGTGAAATCGGGACTAGTTGGAGGAATGAGCAGCTCTTC. Translating it yields CASSEIGTSWRNEQLF.